Following are 3 T cell receptor beta chains from one sample sequenced in a study of blood T cell repertoires in COVID-19. The assay was immunoSEQ multiplex PCR, and TCRdb's table has in-frame clones only and misses some. The table includes fewer than 30,000 clones, just under 95% detected once. Sequenced material: peripheral blood. The source of these receptors is a human donor with active COVID-19. The donor label of this sample is uncertain.

The chain is built from TRBV6-2 or TRBV6-3 and TRBJ2-1, with 7 bases that match TRBD2. Germline loops: CDR1 MNHEY, CDR2 SVGEGT. There are 19 residues in the CDR3. V gave up 4 bases and J gave up 7 bases; unmatched junction bases: 22. CDR3 in amino acids: CASSSNEGSGRAINNEQFF. Written as DNA, the CDR3 is TGTGCCAGCAGTTCCAATGAGGGGTCGGGGAGGGCAATTAATAATGAGCAGTTCTTC.

CDR3 loop: CASSRGLAGETQYF. The CDR3 DNA follows: TGTGCCAGCAGTAGAGGACTAGCGGGAGAGACCCAGTACTTC. This rearrangement joins TRBV28 to TRBJ2-5; 11 bases agree with TRBD2. The CDR3 consists of 14 residues. CDR1 and CDR2 from the germline V gene are MDHEN and SYDVKM. J was trimmed by 4 bases and V by 5 bases; bases with no gene match: 3.

The V call is TRBV6-5, the J call TRBJ1-1; D perhaps matches TRBD1 (6 bases). Per germline, CDR1 MNHEY and CDR2 SVGAGI. Trimming took off 0 bases at V and 1 base at J, with 6 bases between the two ends. This CDR3 has 14 amino acids. The CDR3 coding sequence is TGTGCCAGCAGTTACTCGACAGGGAACACTGAAGCTTTCTTT. This encodes CASSYSTGNTEAFF.